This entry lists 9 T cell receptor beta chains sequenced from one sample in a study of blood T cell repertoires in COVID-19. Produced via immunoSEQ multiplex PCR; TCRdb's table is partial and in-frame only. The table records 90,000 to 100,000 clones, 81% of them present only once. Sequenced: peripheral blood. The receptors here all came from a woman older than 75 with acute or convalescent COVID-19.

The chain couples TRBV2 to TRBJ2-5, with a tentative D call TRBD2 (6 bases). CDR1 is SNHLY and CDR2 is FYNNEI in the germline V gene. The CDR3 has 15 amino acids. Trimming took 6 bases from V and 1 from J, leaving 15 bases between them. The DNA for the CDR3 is TGTGCCAGCAGCCGGGACTCGCAACCCCAAGAGACCCAGTACTTC. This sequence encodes CASSRDSQPQETQYF.

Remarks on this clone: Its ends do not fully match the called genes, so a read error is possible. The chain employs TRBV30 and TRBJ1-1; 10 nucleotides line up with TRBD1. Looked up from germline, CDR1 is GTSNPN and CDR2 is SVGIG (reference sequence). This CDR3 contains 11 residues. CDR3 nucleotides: TGTGCCTGGAGTCCTGGGACAGGGGTGGTCTTT. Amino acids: CAWSPGTGVVF.

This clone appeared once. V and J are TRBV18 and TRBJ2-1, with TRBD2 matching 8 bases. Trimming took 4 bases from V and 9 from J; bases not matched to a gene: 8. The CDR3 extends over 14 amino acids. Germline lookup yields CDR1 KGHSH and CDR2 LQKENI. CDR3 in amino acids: CASSLPGLEVEQFF. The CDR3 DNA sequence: TGTGCCAGCTCACTTCCGGGACTAGAAGTTGAGCAGTTCTTC.

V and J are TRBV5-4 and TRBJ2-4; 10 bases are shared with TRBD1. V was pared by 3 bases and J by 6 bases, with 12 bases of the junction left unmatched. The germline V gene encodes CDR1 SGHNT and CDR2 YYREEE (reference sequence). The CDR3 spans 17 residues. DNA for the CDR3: TGTGCCAGCAGCTCCGGGACAGGGGACGGTAAGGGAAACATTCAGTACTTC. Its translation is CASSSGTGDGKGNIQYF. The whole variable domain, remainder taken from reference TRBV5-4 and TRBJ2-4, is ETGVTQSPTHLIKTRGQQVTLRCSSQSGHNTVSWYQQALGQGPQFIFQYYREEENGRGNFPPRFSGLQFPNYSSELNVNALELDDSALYLCASSSGTGDGKGNIQYFGAGTRLSVL.

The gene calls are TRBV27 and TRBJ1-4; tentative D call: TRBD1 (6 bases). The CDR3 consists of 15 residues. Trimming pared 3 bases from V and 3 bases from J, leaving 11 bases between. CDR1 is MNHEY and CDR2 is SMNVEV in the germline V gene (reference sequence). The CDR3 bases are TGTGCCAGCAGTTTCTCAGGGGCGCCTAATGAAAAACTGTTTTTT. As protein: CASSFSGAPNEKLFF.

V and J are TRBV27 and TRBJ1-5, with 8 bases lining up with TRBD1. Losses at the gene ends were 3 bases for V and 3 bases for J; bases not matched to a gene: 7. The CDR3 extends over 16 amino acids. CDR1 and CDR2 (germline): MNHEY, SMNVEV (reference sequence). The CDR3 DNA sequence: TGTGCCAGCAGTTTGAGGGCAGGGGGCTACAATCAGCCCCAGCATTTT. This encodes CASSLRAGGYNQPQHF.

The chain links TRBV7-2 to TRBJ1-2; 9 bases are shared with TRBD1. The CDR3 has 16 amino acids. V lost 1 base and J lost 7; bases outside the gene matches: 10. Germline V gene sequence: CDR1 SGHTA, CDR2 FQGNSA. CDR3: CASSLGVGQGLGGYTF. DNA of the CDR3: TGTGCCAGCAGCTTAGGGGTCGGACAGGGGTTAGGTGGCTACACCTTC.

The CDR3 sequence: CASSIFVENEQFF. In DNA, the CDR3 is TGTGCCAGTAGTATATTTGTAGAGAATGAGCAGTTCTTC. The V gene is TRBV19, the J gene TRBJ2-1, with no clear D. The CDR3 is 13 residues long. V was cut by 2 bases and J by 7 bases, with 9 bases left in between. The germline gives CDR1 LNHDA, CDR2 SQIVND (reference sequence).

The CDR3: CASSQGLSGTEAFF. CDR3 DNA: TGTGCCAGCAGCCAGGGTTTATCGGGCACTGAAGCTTTCTTT. J is TRBJ1-1 and V is TRBV6-6, with D perhaps matching TRBD1 (5 bases). CDR3 length: 14 amino acids. The germline CDR1 and CDR2 sequences are MNHNY and SVGAGI (reference sequence). Trimming removed 6 bases from V and 4 bases from J, with 15 bases in between.